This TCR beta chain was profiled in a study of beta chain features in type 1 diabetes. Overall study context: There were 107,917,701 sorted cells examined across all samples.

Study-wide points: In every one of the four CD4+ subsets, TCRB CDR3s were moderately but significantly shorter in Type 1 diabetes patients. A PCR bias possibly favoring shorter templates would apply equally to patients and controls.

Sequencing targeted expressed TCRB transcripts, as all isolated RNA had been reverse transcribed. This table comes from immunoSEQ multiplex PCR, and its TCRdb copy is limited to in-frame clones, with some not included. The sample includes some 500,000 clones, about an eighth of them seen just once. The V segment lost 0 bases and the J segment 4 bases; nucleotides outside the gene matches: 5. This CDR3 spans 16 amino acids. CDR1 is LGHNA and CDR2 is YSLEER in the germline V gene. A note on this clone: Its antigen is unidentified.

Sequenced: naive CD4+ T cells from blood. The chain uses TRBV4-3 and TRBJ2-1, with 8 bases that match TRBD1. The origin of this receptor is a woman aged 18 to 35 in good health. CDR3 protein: CASSQDPQGVYNEQFF. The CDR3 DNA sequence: TGCGCCAGCAGCCAAGATCCACAGGGGGTATACAATGAGCAGTTCTTC.